This T cell receptor (beta chain) was recovered during a study of cytomegalovirus exposure and HLA in healthy donors. Overall study: From donors who were HLA-typed, an early data release held approximately 84 million unique TCRs.

This PCR relied on a set of 60 Vbeta primers and 13 Jbeta primers. The repertoire was sequenced with immunoSEQ multiplex PCR; TCRdb's copy has only in-frame clones and lacks some. The sample yields over 110,000 clones, 82% seen once. Sequenced input: PBMCs. This receptor was taken from a male donor in good health and CMV-seronegative.

The CDR3 region is CASSSTGDSYEQYF. The CDR3, as DNA: TGTGCCAGCAGCTCGACCGGGGACAGCTACGAGCAGTACTTC. V and J are TRBV11-3 and TRBJ2-7; TRBD1 matches 7 bases. The CDR3 loop spans 14 amino acids. CDR1 SGHNT and CDR2 YENEEA come from the germline V gene. V was clipped by 4 bases and J by 3 bases; unmatched bases: 6.